This TCR beta chain was obtained from a study of shared clonotypes between healthy human individuals (dated by TCRdb to about 2020). Background on the whole study: The cohort included three men and two women between 18 and 49 years of age. For each donor, three plates each were used for CD4 naive and CD4 memory, two plates were used for CD8 naive, and one plate was used for CD8 memory. To estimate repertoire size and how much clonotypes are shared between individuals, the study performed deep sequencing of blood TCR repertoires from 4 to 6 healthy adults. Different laboratories and diverse techniques were used to prepare libraries and sequence TCR repertoires, to increase sequencing depth and limit assay-specific biases. Leukapheresis yielded between about 0.94 and 9.5 billion PBMCs per donor.

General findings and caveats noted by the study authors: Because the study included only a small number of donors, the genetic and exposure-history diversity represented was limited. Naive subsets generally had larger estimated clonotype richness than memory subsets did. Clonotypes shared by all four sorted-subset donors showed higher generation probabilities than non-shared clonotypes. Based on pairwise subsampling, the degree of clonotype sharing among donors was expected to be affected by sequencing depth. Across a few donors, about 5% of naive CD4, roughly 3.5% of naive CD8, under 2.5% of memory CD4, and over 0.35% of memory CD8 clonotypes were shared. Sampling was restricted to blood, and TCR repertoires in tissues likely differ from the TCR repertoires found in blood. Even with the large sequencing depth, rarefaction of the sorted-subset datasets indicated that sequencing was incomplete.

The donors were healthy, HIV-negative adults with no recently reported acute infections or vaccinations. Every donor was a Caucasian adult living in Nashville, Tennessee, USA. CD4+ T cells were enriched by magnetic negative selection; naive cells were then positively selected on CD45RA, and the negative fraction formed the memory subset. After blood collection by leukapheresis, PBMCs were isolated using Ficoll-Histopaque density gradient centrifugation and then cryopreserved in the vapor phase of liquid nitrogen. Purity and quantity of every magnetically sorted T cell population were checked by analytical flow cytometry. Genomic DNA was isolated from each sorted fraction and quantified by UV absorbance on a Nanodrop 2000c. Using the deep immunoSEQ assay, TCR CDR3 regions were amplified from genomic DNA by multiplex PCR. For each cell subset, the extracted genomic DNA was distributed evenly across all wells of several immunoSEQ 96-well plates, and each plate served as one replicate. For sorted subsets, 200 to 250 ng genomic DNA, equal to tens of thousands of T cell genomes, was loaded into each replicate PCR. Purified libraries were quantified with a Qubit 3.0 fluorometer, sized on a Bioanalyzer 2100, and re-quantified with the KAPA Library Quantification kit. Every immunoSEQ 96-well plate was sequenced on a dedicated single-read 150-cycle Illumina NextSeq 550 flow cell. In the authors' own workflow: Because only junctional sequences without quality scores were contained in the immunoSEQ output, filtering matching that applied to full-length reads could not be performed. To assign V/J genes and CDR3, sequences were annotated using PyIR, a Python wrapper for IgBLAST v1.9, with IMGT germline references. Any read was removed if the V/J assignment was weak (E-value above 1e-6), the CDR3 was missing, or the read contained stop codons, out-of-frame junctions, or ambiguous translated residues. V3J clonotypes were defined by identical inferred V gene, J gene, and CDR3 amino acid sequence. To compute the percentage overlap between repertoires, the number of shared unique clonotypes was divided by the size of the smaller repertoire. Richness of each repertoire was evaluated using RTK rarefaction, the Chao1 estimator, and Recon v2.1 estimates of unobserved clonotypes. Generation probabilities were computed with OLGA for all TCRbeta clonotypes obtained by the gDNA method from four donors. As stored in TCRdb, this immuneACCESS dataset retains in-frame rearrangements with V and J assigned. A fraction of the clones does not appear; measured against another copy, unresolved V genes explain less than half of the discrepancy, and the remainder lacks a known reason. The V and J calls and clone size were taken over from that table, and D and trimming were inferred from the DNA. The sample contains roughly 1,500,000 clones, about 98.5% of them found a single time. The top ten constitute about 0.34% of the sample.

Trimming removed 0 bases from V and 2 bases from J; the gene matches leave 2 bases unexplained. From cysteine to phenylalanine, the CDR3 is 14 amino acids long. The CDR3 DNA has 42 bases and is translated from base 1. The germline V gene gives CDR1 as SGHRS and CDR2 as YFSETQ. To note about this clone: Its binding antigen is unknown. Within one base of it there is no much larger clone, and no base qualities were kept. The sample carries other DNA sequences with the same CDR3.

Material: naive CD4+ T cells sorted from blood. The cell subset or site label of this sample denotes: CD45RA+ positively selected. The chain is made from TRBV5-1 and TRBJ2-7; 7 nucleotides in the junction match TRBD1. This sequence originates from a man aged 25 to 40 in good health. The CDR3 sequence is CASSLGQGPYEQYF. The base sequence is TGCGCCAGCAGCTTGGGACAGGGCCCCTACGAGCAGTACTTC. Reference TRBV5-1 and TRBJ2-7 proteins supply the regions before and after the CDR3; the full variable domain is: KAGVTQTPRYLIKTRGQQVTLSCSPISGHRSVSWYQQTPGQGLQFLFEYFSETQRNKGNFPGRFSGRQFSNSRSEMNVSTLELGDSALYLCASSLGQGPYEQYFGPGTRLTVT.